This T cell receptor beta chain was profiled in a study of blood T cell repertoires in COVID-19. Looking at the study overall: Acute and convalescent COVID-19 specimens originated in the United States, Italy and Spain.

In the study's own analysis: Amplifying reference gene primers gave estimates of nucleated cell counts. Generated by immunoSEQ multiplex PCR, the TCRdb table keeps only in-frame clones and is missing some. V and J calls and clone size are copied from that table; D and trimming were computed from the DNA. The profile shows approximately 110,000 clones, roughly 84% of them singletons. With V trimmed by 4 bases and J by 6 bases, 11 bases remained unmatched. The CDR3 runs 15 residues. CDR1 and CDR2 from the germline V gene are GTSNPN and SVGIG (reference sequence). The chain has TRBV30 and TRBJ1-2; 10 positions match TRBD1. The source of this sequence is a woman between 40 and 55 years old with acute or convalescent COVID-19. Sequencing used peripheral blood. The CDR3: CAWTFGTGVTDGYTF. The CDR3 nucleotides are TGTGCCTGGACCTTCGGGACAGGGGTTACGGATGGCTACACCTTC.